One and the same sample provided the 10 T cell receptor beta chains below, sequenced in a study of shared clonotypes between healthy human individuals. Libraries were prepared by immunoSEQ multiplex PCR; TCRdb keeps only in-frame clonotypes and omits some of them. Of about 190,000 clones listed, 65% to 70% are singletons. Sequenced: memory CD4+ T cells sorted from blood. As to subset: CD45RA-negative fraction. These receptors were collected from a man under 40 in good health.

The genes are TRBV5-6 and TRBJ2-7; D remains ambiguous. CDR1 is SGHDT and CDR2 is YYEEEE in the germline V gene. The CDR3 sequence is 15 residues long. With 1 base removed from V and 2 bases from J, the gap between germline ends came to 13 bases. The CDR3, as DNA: TGTGCCAGCAGCTTGCCCGAATCACAAGCCTACGAGCAGTACTTC. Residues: CASSLPESQAYEQYF.

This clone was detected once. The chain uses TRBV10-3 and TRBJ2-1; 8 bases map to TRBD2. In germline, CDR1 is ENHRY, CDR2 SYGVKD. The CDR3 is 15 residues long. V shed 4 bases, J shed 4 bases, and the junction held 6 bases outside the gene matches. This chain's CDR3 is CAISVTSGIYNEQFF. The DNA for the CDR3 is TGTGCCATCAGTGTTACTAGCGGCATTTACAATGAGCAGTTCTTC.

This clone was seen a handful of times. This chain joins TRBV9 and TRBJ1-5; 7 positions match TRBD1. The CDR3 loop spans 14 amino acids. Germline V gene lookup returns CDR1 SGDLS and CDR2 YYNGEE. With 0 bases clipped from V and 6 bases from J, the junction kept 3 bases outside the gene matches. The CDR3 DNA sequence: TGTGCCAGCAGCGTAGAAGGGGGCCGTCAGCCCCAGCATTTT. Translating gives CASSVEGGRQPQHF.

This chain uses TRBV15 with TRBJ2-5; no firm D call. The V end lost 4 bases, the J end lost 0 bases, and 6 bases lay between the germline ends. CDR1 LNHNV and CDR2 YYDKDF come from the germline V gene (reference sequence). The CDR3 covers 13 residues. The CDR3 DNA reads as TGTGCCACCAGCACCAGGAACCAAGAGACCCAGTACTTC. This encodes CATSTRNQETQYF.

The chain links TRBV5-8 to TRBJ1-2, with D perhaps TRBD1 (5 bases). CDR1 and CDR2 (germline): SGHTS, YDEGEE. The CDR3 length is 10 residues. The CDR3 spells CICGAYGYTF. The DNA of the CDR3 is TGTATCTGTGGGGCATATGGCTACACCTTC.

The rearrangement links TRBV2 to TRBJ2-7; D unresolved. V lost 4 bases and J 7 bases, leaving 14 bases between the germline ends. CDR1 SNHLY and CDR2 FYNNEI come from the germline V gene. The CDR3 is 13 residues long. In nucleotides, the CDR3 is TGTGCCAGCAGTGTTGATGTGCGGCGGGAGCAGTACTTC. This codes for CASSVDVRREQYF.

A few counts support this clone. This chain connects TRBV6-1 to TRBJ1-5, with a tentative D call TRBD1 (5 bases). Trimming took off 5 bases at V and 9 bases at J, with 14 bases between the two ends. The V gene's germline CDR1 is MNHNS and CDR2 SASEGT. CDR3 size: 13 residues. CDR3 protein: CASSPDSLRPQHF. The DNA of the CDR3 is TGTGCCAGCAGTCCCGACAGTCTACGGCCCCAGCATTTT.

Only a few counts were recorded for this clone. In nucleotides, the CDR3 is TGTGCCAGCAGCGATCATAGCGGGACATACTACAATGAGCAGTTCTTC. Protein product: CASSDHSGTYYNEQFF. This sequence joins TRBV7-2 and TRBJ2-1; 8 positions agree with TRBD2. The CDR3 extends over 16 amino acids. Germline lookup yields CDR1 SGHTA and CDR2 FQGNSA. The trim removed 5 bases at V and 3 bases at J, leaving 9 bases unmatched.

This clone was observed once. CDR3 protein: CASSDLMLARVNQPQHF. The CDR3 DNA sequence: TGTGCCAGCAGTGACCTGATGTTGGCCAGGGTGAATCAGCCCCAGCATTTT. The V call is TRBV2, the J call TRBJ1-5; D is possibly TRBD1 (5 bases). V lost 3 bases and J 4 bases, leaving 19 bases between the germline ends. This CDR3 spans 17 amino acids. The germline V gene has CDR1 SNHLY and CDR2 FYNNEI.

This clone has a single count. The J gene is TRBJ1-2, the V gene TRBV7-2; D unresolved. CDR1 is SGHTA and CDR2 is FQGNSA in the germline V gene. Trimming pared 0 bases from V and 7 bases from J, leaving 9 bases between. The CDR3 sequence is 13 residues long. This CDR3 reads CASSLAPGSGYTF. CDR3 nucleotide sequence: TGTGCCAGCAGCTTAGCCCCAGGAAGTGGCTACACCTTC.